The 3 T cell receptor beta chains listed next were all sequenced from one sample in a study of CD8+ T cells in alopecia areata. The authors extracted RNA and reverse transcribed it into cDNA as the sequencing template. Here immunoSEQ multiplex PCR was the method, and the copy in TCRdb shows in-frame clones only, minus some. The sample records 150,000 to 200,000 clones, more than 50% being singletons. The treatment here: oral pan-JAK inhibitor, 5-10 mg twice daily. Here the sequenced sample was CD4+ T cells sorted from blood, taken at week 24, from a patient treated with tofacitinib. These receptors were collected from a human donor with alopecia areata.

The chain joins TRBV9 to TRBJ2-2; no definite D call. The CDR3 extends over 14 amino acids. CDR1 and CDR2 from the germline V gene are SGDLS and YYNGEE. Trimming cost V 0 bases and J 6 bases, with 9 bases left between them. The CDR3 region is CASSVDSLAGELFF. Written as DNA, the CDR3 is TGTGCCAGCAGCGTAGATAGCTTGGCCGGGGAGCTGTTTTTT.

The V call is TRBV9, the J call TRBJ2-5; D remains ambiguous. The CDR3 contains 15 residues. V was trimmed by 0 bases and J by 4 bases, leaving 13 bases between them. Germline CDR1 is SGDLS and CDR2 is YYNGEE. As DNA, the CDR3 is TGTGCCAGCAGCGTAGGGTCTCTAGTTCGAGAGACCCAGTACTTC. This sequence encodes CASSVGSLVRETQYF.

CDR3 loop: CASSVGGSVNNEQFF. DNA of the CDR3: TGTGCCAGCAGCGTAGGGGGTAGCGTCAACAATGAGCAGTTCTTC. The chain carries TRBV9 and TRBJ2-1, with D possibly being TRBD2 (5 bases). CDR1 and CDR2 from the germline V gene are SGDLS and YYNGEE. The CDR3 has 15 amino acids. Trimming took 0 bases from V and 5 from J, leaving 12 bases between them. The full variable domain, its missing parts supplied by reference TRBV9 and TRBJ2-1, is DSGVTQTPKHLITATGQRVTLRCSPRSGDLSVYWYQQSLDQGLQFLIQYYNGEERAKGNILERFSAQQFPDLHSELNLSSLELGDSALYFCASSVGGSVNNEQFFGPGTRLTVL.